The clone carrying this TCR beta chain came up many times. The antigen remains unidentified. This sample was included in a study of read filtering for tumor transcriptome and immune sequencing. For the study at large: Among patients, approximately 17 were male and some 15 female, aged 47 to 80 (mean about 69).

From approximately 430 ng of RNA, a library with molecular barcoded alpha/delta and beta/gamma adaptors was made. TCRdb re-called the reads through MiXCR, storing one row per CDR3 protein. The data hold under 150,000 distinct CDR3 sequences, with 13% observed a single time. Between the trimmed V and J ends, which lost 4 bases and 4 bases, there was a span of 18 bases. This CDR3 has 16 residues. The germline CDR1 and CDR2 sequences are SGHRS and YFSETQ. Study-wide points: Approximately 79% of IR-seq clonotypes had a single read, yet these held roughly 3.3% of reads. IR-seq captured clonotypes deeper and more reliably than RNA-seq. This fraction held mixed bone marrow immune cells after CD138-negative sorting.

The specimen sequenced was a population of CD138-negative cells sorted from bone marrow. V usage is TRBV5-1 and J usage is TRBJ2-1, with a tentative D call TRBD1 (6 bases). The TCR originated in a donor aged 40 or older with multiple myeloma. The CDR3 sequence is CASSISTGPPYNEQFF. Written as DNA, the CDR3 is TGCGCCAGCAGCATTTCAACAGGGCCCCCATACAATGAGCAGTTCTTC.